This T cell receptor (beta chain) was identified in a study of PD-1 blockade in classical Hodgkin lymphoma. Study-wide results and limits: Prior to therapy, complete responders displayed diversity much like that of newly diagnosed patients. Nivolumab initiation under 1 year post-ASCT meant exclusion. There remain no defined causes for the repertoire differences, which possibly reflect disease activity or prior therapy.

The CDR3 has 12 residues. Germline CDR1 reads SEHNR; CDR2 reads FQNEAQ (reference sequence). Trimming removed 4 bases from V and 2 bases from J, with 3 bases in between. Time point denoted: cycle 4 day 1 (C4D1), after less than 7 weeks of nivolumab. There was relapse after autologous stem cell transplantation in every patient, and there was variation in brentuximab vedotin exposure. Here immunoSEQ multiplex PCR was the method, and the copy in TCRdb shows in-frame clones only, minus some. The sample lists roughly 46,000 clones; about 75% were seen once. As concerns this clone: Its specificity is unknown.

The receptor's source is a human donor with classical Hodgkin lymphoma. The rearrangement uses TRBV7-9 and TRBJ2-1; no reliable D call. This material consisted of peripheral blood mononuclear cells (PBMCs), taken before the fourth cycle of nivolumab. This chain's CDR3 is CASSSPYNEQFF. The CDR3 DNA reads TGTGCCAGCAGCTCGCCCTACAATGAGCAGTTCTTC.